By its share, the clone carrying this T cell receptor beta chain is medium-sized. Its antigen is unknown. As to time point: sample taken at primary tumor resection. The sample comes from a study of spatial heterogeneity in lung cancer. Overall study: Tumor-region counts of TCR transcripts tracked strongly with a T cell module score from matched bulk RNA-seq.

The CDR3 contains 13 residues. Germline CDR1 SNHLY, CDR2 FYNNEI. With 5 bases removed from V and 5 bases from J, the gap between germline ends came to 12 bases. MiXCR, applied by TCRdb to the 5' RACE reads, yields one record per CDR3 protein. Of 1,500 to 2,000 distinct CDR3 sequences listed, about 8.9% are singletons. Overall study results and limits: Counts of expanded alpha and beta TCRs within tumors tracked the tumor nonsynonymous mutation count.

The clonotype originates from a female donor with early-stage non-small cell lung cancer. The chain carries TRBV2 and TRBJ2-5, with D unresolved. Sequenced material: lung tumor tissue, taken at surgery. CDR3 region: CASSFGPGETQYF. The DNA of the CDR3 is TGTGCCAGCAGTTTCGGACCCGGGGAGACCCAGTACTTC.